This T cell receptor beta chain emerged from a study of blood T cells in healthy people across ages. About the research overall: Per two T cells, template switching captured roughly one barcoded beta molecule.

There are a few counts of this clonotype. Its antigen is unidentified. Overall study results and limits: Possibly, changes in expanded clonotypes were confounded because donor CMV status was unknown. Versus aged donors, long-lived donors had higher diversity and more naive CD4+ cells.

Sample-barcoded 5' priming and a J-beta primer mix drove a second PCR of roughly 7 to 11 cycles. Each CDR3 protein is one row after TCRdb ran MiXCR on the 5' RACE reads. This sample yields 850,000 to 950,000 distinct CDR3 sequences, of which less than 35% are seen a single time; 15% to 20% belongs to the top ten. V was trimmed by 1 base and J by 13 bases, leaving 14 bases between them. Germline V gene sequence: CDR1 SGHTA, CDR2 FQGNSA. The CDR3 consists of 13 residues. Source material: blood. This TCR derives from a woman of 80 years or more in good health. The chain uses TRBV7-2 and TRBJ2-1; no clear D. In nucleotides, the CDR3 is TGTGCCAGCAGCTTAGTAGAGACAAATCGTCAGTTCTTC. Its protein product is CASSLVETNRQFF.